The rows below give T cell receptor beta chains drawn from one sample of a study of T-cell reconstitution after alpha-beta-depleted transplantation in children. MiXCR, run by TCRdb on the PCR reads, gives a single entry per CDR3 protein. The sample has almost 250,000 distinct CDR3 sequences, roughly 26% seen once; the top ten hold roughly 2.6%. The sample in question was PBMCs, obtained before TCRalphabeta/CD19-depleted stem cell transplant. Source of these receptors: a girl aged 2 to 9 with Fanconi anemia, due to receive a stem cell transplant. Both conserved end residues are part of each CDR3. D genes are given only for firm matches. Size tells how often a clone was seen (once, few, many) or the class of an expanded clone, and some rows leave it out.

size: NA; D: NA; J: TRBJ2-5; V: TRBV11-1; CDR3: CASSFPPGPGKETQYF; DNA: TGTGCCAGCAGCTTCCCCCCGGGACCGGGTAAAGAGACCCAGTACTTC
size: NA; D: NA; J: TRBJ1-1; V: TRBV20-1; CDR3: CSARFEGSTEAFF; DNA: TGCAGTGCTAGGTTTGAAGGTAGCACTGAAGCTTTCTTT
size: many; D: NA; J: TRBJ2-3; V: TRBV27; CDR3: CASSLLVSGDTDTQYF; DNA: TGTGCCAGCAGTTTATTAGTGTCAGGGGACACAGATACGCAGTATTTT
size: NA; D: NA; J: TRBJ2-2; V: TRBV28; CDR3: CASKVDTGELFF; DNA: TGTGCCAGCAAGGTGGACACCGGGGAGCTGTTTTTT
size: NA; D: NA; J: TRBJ2-7; V: TRBV10-2; CDR3: CASRSGTPSLEQYF; DNA: TGCGCCAGCAGATCCGGGACTCCCTCTCTCGAGCAGTACTTC
size: many; D: TRBD2; J: TRBJ2-1; V: TRBV6-4; CDR3: CASSSPGTRRYNEQFF; DNA: TGTGCCAGCAGTTCTCCCGGGACTAGGAGATACAATGAGCAGTTCTTC
size: few; D: NA; J: TRBJ2-6; V: TRBV6-4; CDR3: CASSLDGGSGANVLTF; DNA: TGTGCCAGCAGTCTCGATGGCGGCTCTGGGGCCAACGTCCTGACTTTC
size: many; D: NA; J: TRBJ2-5; V: TRBV20-1; CDR3: CSARRSARAGGSERGETQYF; DNA: TGCAGTGCTAGACGTTCCGCTAGGGCAGGGGGGTCTGAGCGGGGAGAGACCCAGTACTTC
size: NA; D: NA; J: TRBJ2-3; V: TRBV4-2; CDR3: CASSQGSGAPSTDTQYF; DNA: TGTGCCAGCAGCCAAGGCAGCGGAGCACCTAGCACAGATACGCAGTATTTT
size: many; D: NA; J: TRBJ2-1; V: TRBV9; CDR3: CASSVAGSLNEQFF; DNA: TGTGCCAGCAGCGTAGCCGGCAGTTTGAATGAGCAGTTCTTC
size: many; D: NA; J: TRBJ1-6; V: TRBV4-2; CDR3: CASSQEGTDNSPLHF; DNA: TGTGCCAGCAGCCAAGAAGGGACGGACAATTCACCCCTCCACTTT
size: NA; D: NA; J: TRBJ2-5; V: TRBV15; CDR3: CATSRRIEQETQYF; DNA: TGTGCCACCAGCAGAAGGATAGAACAAGAGACCCAGTACTTC
size: NA; D: NA; J: TRBJ2-3; V: TRBV7-6; CDR3: CASSLGNSRLDTQYF; DNA: TGTGCCAGCAGCCTTGGGAACTCCCGCTTGGATACGCAGTATTTT
size: NA; D: NA; J: TRBJ2-7; V: TRBV12-3/TRBV12-4; CDR3: CASSSSGLGSYEQYF; DNA: TGTGCCAGCAGTTCGTCGGGACTCGGCTCCTACGAGCAGTACTTC
size: NA; D: TRBD1; J: TRBJ2-1; V: TRBV7-7; CDR3: CASSSQGGHEQFF; DNA: TGTGCCAGCAGCTCACAGGGGGGCCATGAGCAGTTCTTC
size: few; D: NA; J: TRBJ2-1; V: TRBV27; CDR3: CASSFGTNEQFF; DNA: TGTGCCAGCAGTTTTGGTACTAATGAGCAGTTCTTC
size: many; D: NA; J: TRBJ2-1; V: TRBV20-1; CDR3: CSVFPAGYNEQFF; DNA: TGCAGTGTTTTTCCGGCAGGGTACAATGAGCAGTTCTTC
size: NA; D: NA; J: TRBJ2-3; V: TRBV4-2; CDR3: CANSPIDNSAGTDTQYF; DNA: TGTGCCAACAGCCCCATCGATAATAGCGCGGGCACAGATACGCAGTATTTT
size: many; D: NA; J: TRBJ2-5; V: TRBV29-1; CDR3: CSVDRGHQETQYF; DNA: TGCAGCGTTGATAGGGGACATCAAGAGACCCAGTACTTC
size: many; D: NA; J: TRBJ2-5; V: TRBV5-1; CDR3: CASSLAGPFLFQETQYF; DNA: TGCGCCAGCAGCTTGGCCGGCCCGTTTTTATTCCAAGAGACCCAGTACTTC
size: once; D: TRBD1; J: TRBJ2-7; V: TRBV29-1; CDR3: CSVEDTRDSSYEQYF; DNA: TGCAGCGTTGAAGATACCCGGGACAGCTCCTACGAGCAGTACTTC
size: many; D: NA; J: TRBJ2-3; V: TRBV12-3/TRBV12-4; CDR3: CASSFLLARTDTQYF; DNA: TGTGCCAGCAGTTTTTTGCTAGCAAGAACAGATACGCAGTATTTT
size: few; D: TRBD2; J: TRBJ2-7; V: TRBV20-1; CDR3: CSARGTSGFSYEQYF; DNA: TGCAGTGCTAGAGGGACTAGCGGGTTTTCCTACGAGCAGTACTTC
size: NA; D: NA; J: TRBJ2-7; V: TRBV13; CDR3: CASSLGTLEQYF; DNA: TGTGCCAGCAGCTTAGGCACCCTCGAGCAGTACTTC
size: many; D: NA; J: TRBJ2-7; V: TRBV12-3/TRBV12-4; CDR3: CASSLRETDEQYF; DNA: TGTGCCAGCAGTTTACGGGAGACTGACGAGCAGTACTTC
size: NA; D: TRBD1; J: TRBJ1-1; V: TRBV5-1; CDR3: CASSFYFQGAGGTEAFF; DNA: TGCGCCAGCAGCTTTTATTTCCAGGGGGCAGGCGGCACTGAAGCTTTCTTT
size: few; D: TRBD2; J: TRBJ2-1; V: TRBV7-2; CDR3: CASSLVVAGGFYNEQFF; DNA: TGTGCCAGCAGCTTAGTGGTAGCGGGAGGTTTCTACAATGAGCAGTTCTTC
size: NA; D: TRBD2; J: TRBJ2-7; V: TRBV20-1; CDR3: CSAIGGREDPSYEQYF; DNA: TGCAGTGCCATAGGAGGGCGGGAGGATCCTTCCTACGAGCAGTACTTC
size: NA; D: NA; J: TRBJ2-7; V: TRBV14; CDR3: CASSLRRGTHYEQYF; DNA: TGTGCCAGCAGCCTCAGAAGGGGAACTCACTACGAGCAGTACTTC
size: few; D: TRBD1; J: TRBJ2-1; V: TRBV2; CDR3: CASSMTGRKGYEQFF; DNA: TGTGCCAGCAGTATGACAGGGAGAAAGGGGTATGAGCAGTTCTTC
size: many; D: TRBD1; J: TRBJ2-7; V: TRBV29-1; CDR3: CSVESDRAYEQYF; DNA: TGCAGCGTTGAATCGGACAGGGCCTACGAGCAGTACTTC
size: few; D: TRBD2; J: TRBJ2-7; V: TRBV29-1; CDR3: CRVEDGLAGAAYEQYF; DNA: TGCAGGGTTGAAGACGGGCTAGCGGGAGCGGCCTACGAGCAGTACTTC
size: many; D: TRBD1; J: TRBJ2-2; V: TRBV28; CDR3: CASSLFKGQGQSGELFF; DNA: TGTGCCAGCAGTTTATTTAAGGGACAGGGGCAGAGCGGGGAGCTGTTTTTT
size: many; D: NA; J: TRBJ2-7; V: TRBV7-3; CDR3: CASSHSGTDAYEQYF; DNA: TGTGCCAGCAGCCATTCGGGGACTGATGCCTACGAGCAGTACTTC
size: many; D: TRBD2; J: TRBJ2-7; V: TRBV12-3/TRBV12-4; CDR3: CASRALRGGYEQYF; DNA: TGTGCCAGCAGGGCGCTTCGGGGGGGCTACGAGCAGTACTTC
size: few; D: NA; J: TRBJ2-1; V: TRBV6-1; CDR3: CASKLEGGYNEQFF; DNA: TGTGCCAGCAAGCTTGAGGGAGGCTACAATGAGCAGTTCTTC
size: few; D: NA; J: TRBJ1-2; V: TRBV5-1; CDR3: CASSLGEGYTF; DNA: TGCGCCAGCAGCTTGGGAGAGGGCTACACCTTC
size: once; D: NA; J: TRBJ1-6; V: TRBV4-1; CDR3: CASSQDSGGPPLHF; DNA: TGCGCCAGCAGCCAAGATAGTGGGGGTCCACCCCTCCACTTT
size: many; D: NA; J: TRBJ1-3; V: TRBV29-1; CDR3: CSVVRPRVGNTIYF; DNA: TGCAGCGTTGTTCGGCCCCGCGTCGGAAACACCATATATTTT
size: few; D: NA; J: TRBJ1-4; V: TRBV20-1; CDR3: CSARAGLATNEKLFF; DNA: TGCAGTGCTAGGGCCGGGCTTGCAACTAATGAAAAACTGTTTTTT
size: NA; D: NA; J: TRBJ1-3; V: TRBV25-1; CDR3: CASSEPQDTIYF; DNA: TGTGCCAGCAGTGAACCCCAAGACACCATATATTTT
size: NA; D: NA; J: TRBJ2-5; V: TRBV3-1; CDR3: CASSPLASFQETQYF; DNA: TGTGCCAGCAGCCCACTCGCGAGCTTCCAAGAGACCCAGTACTTC
size: many; D: TRBD1; J: TRBJ2-2; V: TRBV4-2; CDR3: CASSLGQGGPGELFF; DNA: TGTGCCAGCAGCCTAGGACAGGGCGGACCCGGGGAGCTGTTTTTT
size: many; D: TRBD2; J: TRBJ2-1; V: TRBV12-3/TRBV12-4; CDR3: CASKIGSSGYNEQFF; DNA: TGTGCCAGCAAAATCGGATCTAGCGGGTACAATGAGCAGTTCTTC
size: NA; D: NA; J: TRBJ1-2; V: TRBV2; CDR3: CASSEQGNGYTF; DNA: TGTGCCAGCAGTGAACAGGGAAATGGCTACACCTTC